This T cell receptor beta chain comes out of a study of cytomegalovirus exposure and HLA in healthy donors. This CDR3 spans 18 amino acids. V lost 5 bases, J lost 5 bases, and 18 bases stayed unmatched. Germline loops: CDR1 MNHEY, CDR2 SMNVEV (reference sequence). Notes on this clone: Its specificity is not known.

PCR involved 60 Vbeta and 13 Jbeta primers. Clones were sequenced by immunoSEQ multiplex PCR, and TCRdb holds only the in-frame ones, with some missing. The sample lists about 170,000 clones, around 84% occurring once. Study outcomes and limitations: Most TCR sequences showed up rarely, but some public TCRs showed up in many donors. An analysis done earlier found most TCR beta V segments productive about 87% or about 30% of the time. A later analysis associated 15,000 or so TCR beta sequences with HLA alleles at a 0.05 false discovery rate. TCR beta chains associated with HLA were, in a later analysis, more clonally expanded than equally common others.

The chain combines TRBV27 with TRBJ1-2; 9 bases match TRBD1. This clonotype was obtained from a man aged 25 to 40 in good health and CMV-seropositive. Source material: PBMCs. CDR3 nucleotide sequence: TGTGCCAGCAGTCCACTTACGGGACAGGGTGCCCTTCGGTATGGCTACACCTTC. Amino acids: CASSPLTGQGALRYGYTF.